A selection of T cell receptor beta chains follows, all from one sample in a study of cytomegalovirus exposure and HLA in healthy donors. The protocol was immunoSEQ multiplex PCR, while the TCRdb copy is restricted to in-frame clones and leaves out a portion. In the table there are around 150,000 clones, 82% of which are singletons. The sample consisted of PBMCs. The receptors derive from a girl aged 10 to 17 in good health and CMV-seropositive. Both conserved end residues are part of each CDR3. D genes are given only for firm matches. The size field is filled for only some rows; it gives once, few, many or a size class.

v_call: TRBV5-8; clone_size: NA; j_call: TRBJ2-6; d_call: NA; cdr3_aa: CASSHFLGGRGANVLTF; cdr3_nt: TGTGCCAGCAGCCATTTCCTGGGGGGGCGCGGGGCCAACGTCCTGACTTTC
v_call: TRBV27; clone_size: once; j_call: TRBJ2-2; d_call: NA; cdr3_aa: CASSPFGGATGELFF; cdr3_nt: TGTGCCAGCAGTCCCTTCGGAGGGGCCACCGGGGAGCTGTTTTTT
v_call: TRBV5-4; clone_size: NA; j_call: TRBJ2-4; d_call: TRBD2; cdr3_aa: CASSPGTSAQGGIQYF; cdr3_nt: TGTGCCAGCAGCCCCGGGACTAGCGCCCAGGGGGGCATTCAGTACTTC
v_call: TRBV5-1; clone_size: once; j_call: TRBJ2-1; d_call: TRBD1; cdr3_aa: CASSLVTGGTSGYNEQFF; cdr3_nt: TGCGCCAGCAGCTTGGTGACAGGGGGTACGTCCGGGTACAATGAGCAGTTCTTC
v_call: TRBV25-1; clone_size: NA; j_call: TRBJ2-1; d_call: NA; cdr3_aa: CASSESGGDSYNEQFF; cdr3_nt: TGTGCCAGCAGTGAATCGGGCGGGGATTCCTACAATGAGCAGTTCTTC
v_call: TRBV12-2; clone_size: NA; j_call: TRBJ2-3; d_call: NA; cdr3_aa: CASRLARDCCTDTQYF; cdr3_nt: TGTGCAAGTCGCTTAGCGCGTGACTGCTGCACAGATACGCAGTATTTT
v_call: TRBV7-9; clone_size: NA; j_call: TRBJ2-1; d_call: NA; cdr3_aa: CASSFLETGPTDEQFF; cdr3_nt: TGTGCCAGCAGCTTCCTTGAGACAGGACCCACGGATGAGCAGTTCTTC
v_call: TRBV30; clone_size: NA; j_call: TRBJ2-7; d_call: NA; cdr3_aa: CAWSAQGYEQYF; cdr3_nt: TGTGCCTGGAGCGCACAGGGCTACGAGCAGTACTTC
v_call: TRBV25-1; clone_size: NA; j_call: TRBJ2-3; d_call: NA; cdr3_aa: CASSEYSTGADTQYF; cdr3_nt: TGTGCCAGCAGTGAGTACTCGACGGGGGCAGATACGCAGTATTTT
v_call: TRBV5-6; clone_size: NA; j_call: TRBJ1-2; d_call: TRBD1; cdr3_aa: CASSPGQGNYGYTF; cdr3_nt: TGTGCCAGCAGCCCAGGACAGGGTAACTATGGCTACACCTTC
v_call: TRBV4-3; clone_size: NA; j_call: TRBJ1-2; d_call: NA; cdr3_aa: CASSQDGPRLVGYTF; cdr3_nt: TGCGCCAGCAGCCAAGATGGTCCGCGGTTGGTTGGCTACACCTTC
v_call: TRBV2; clone_size: NA; j_call: TRBJ1-3; d_call: TRBD1; cdr3_aa: CASSETGTAGNTIYF; cdr3_nt: TGTGCCAGCAGTGAAACAGGGACAGCTGGAAACACCATATATTTT
v_call: TRBV28; clone_size: NA; j_call: TRBJ1-2; d_call: NA; cdr3_aa: CASSLLGGDKGYTF; cdr3_nt: TGTGCCAGCAGTTTACTGGGAGGAGATAAAGGCTACACCTTC
v_call: TRBV30; clone_size: NA; j_call: TRBJ2-2; d_call: NA; cdr3_aa: CAWSVTGRWDTGELFF; cdr3_nt: TGTGCCTGGAGTGTAACGGGTCGCTGGGACACCGGGGAGCTGTTTTTT
v_call: TRBV2; clone_size: NA; j_call: TRBJ2-1; d_call: NA; cdr3_aa: CASSRQGPLNEQFF; cdr3_nt: TGTGCCAGCAGCAGGCAGGGGCCGCTTAATGAGCAGTTCTTC
v_call: TRBV18; clone_size: few; j_call: TRBJ2-1; d_call: TRBD2; cdr3_aa: CASSPPGGRARYNEQFF; cdr3_nt: TGTGCCAGCTCACCACCGGGCGGGAGGGCCAGGTACAATGAGCAGTTCTTC
v_call: TRBV7-3; clone_size: NA; j_call: TRBJ2-5; d_call: TRBD2; cdr3_aa: CARTLCGRAAETQYF; cdr3_nt: TGTGCCAGAACCCTCTGCGGGAGGGCCGCCGAGACCCAGTACTTC
v_call: TRBV9; clone_size: NA; j_call: TRBJ2-7; d_call: NA; cdr3_aa: CASSVGTTSYEQYF; cdr3_nt: TGTGCCAGCAGCGTAGGGACTACATCCTACGAGCAGTACTTC
v_call: TRBV2; clone_size: NA; j_call: TRBJ2-7; d_call: TRBD1; cdr3_aa: CASSVAQGAGEQYF; cdr3_nt: TGTGCCAGCAGTGTAGCACAGGGGGCAGGGGAGCAGTACTTC
v_call: TRBV6-5; clone_size: NA; j_call: TRBJ1-1; d_call: NA; cdr3_aa: CASSYSRRNTEAFF; cdr3_nt: TGTGCCAGCAGTTACTCACGCAGGAACACTGAAGCTTTCTTT
v_call: TRBV6-1; clone_size: once; j_call: TRBJ2-7; d_call: TRBD1; cdr3_aa: CAGRQGYEQYF; cdr3_nt: TGTGCCGGGAGACAGGGCTACGAGCAGTACTTC
v_call: TRBV5-6; clone_size: NA; j_call: TRBJ1-5; d_call: TRBD1; cdr3_aa: CASSLGTGATLYSNQPQHF; cdr3_nt: TGTGCCAGCAGCTTGGGAACAGGGGCGACCCTTTATAGCAATCAGCCCCAGCATTTT
v_call: TRBV10-1; clone_size: NA; j_call: TRBJ2-7; d_call: TRBD1; cdr3_aa: CASSPRGPAYEQYF; cdr3_nt: TGCGCCAGCAGCCCCAGGGGGCCCGCCTACGAGCAGTACTTC
v_call: TRBV5-1; clone_size: NA; j_call: TRBJ2-1; d_call: TRBD2; cdr3_aa: CASSSLAGGNYNEQFF; cdr3_nt: TGCGCCAGCAGCTCCCTAGCGGGGGGAAACTACAATGAGCAGTTCTTC
v_call: TRBV5-6; clone_size: NA; j_call: TRBJ2-1; d_call: NA; cdr3_aa: CASSLARNEQFF; cdr3_nt: TGTGCCAGCAGCTTGGCTCGGAATGAGCAGTTCTTC
v_call: TRBV10-3; clone_size: NA; j_call: TRBJ1-4; d_call: TRBD1; cdr3_aa: CAISESRQGEKLFF; cdr3_nt: TGTGCCATCAGTGAGTCTCGACAGGGAGAAAAACTGTTTTTT
v_call: TRBV9; clone_size: few; j_call: TRBJ2-5; d_call: TRBD2; cdr3_aa: CASSVDEGGAGETQYF; cdr3_nt: TGTGCCAGCAGCGTAGACGAGGGAGGAGCGGGGGAGACCCAGTACTTC
v_call: TRBV2; clone_size: NA; j_call: TRBJ2-2; d_call: TRBD2; cdr3_aa: CASGGLAGGDTGELFF; cdr3_nt: TGTGCCAGCGGGGGACTAGCGGGAGGAGACACCGGGGAGCTGTTTTTT
v_call: TRBV6-1; clone_size: NA; j_call: TRBJ1-5; d_call: TRBD1; cdr3_aa: CASRKQGGHQPQHF; cdr3_nt: TGTGCCAGCAGGAAACAGGGGGGACATCAGCCCCAGCATTTT
v_call: TRBV27; clone_size: once; j_call: TRBJ2-5; d_call: NA; cdr3_aa: CASSFLPGHSAETQYF; cdr3_nt: TGTGCCAGCAGTTTCCTTCCGGGACACTCCGCCGAGACCCAGTACTTC
v_call: TRBV27; clone_size: NA; j_call: TRBJ2-7; d_call: TRBD2; cdr3_aa: CASSLGTSGDGYEQYF; cdr3_nt: TGTGCCAGCAGTTTAGGGACTAGCGGGGATGGGTACGAGCAGTACTTC
v_call: TRBV4-1; clone_size: NA; j_call: TRBJ1-1; d_call: TRBD1; cdr3_aa: CASSQVLQGGNAEAFF; cdr3_nt: TGCGCCAGCAGCCAAGTACTCCAAGGGGGCAACGCTGAAGCTTTCTTT
v_call: TRBV6-6; clone_size: NA; j_call: TRBJ2-7; d_call: TRBD1; cdr3_aa: CASSRRDRGHEQYF; cdr3_nt: TGTGCCAGCAGCCGCCGGGACAGGGGGCACGAGCAGTACTTC
v_call: TRBV5-1; clone_size: NA; j_call: TRBJ2-1; d_call: NA; cdr3_aa: CASSVGRNEQFF; cdr3_nt: TGCGCCAGCAGCGTAGGGAGGAATGAGCAGTTCTTC
v_call: TRBV13; clone_size: NA; j_call: TRBJ1-2; d_call: NA; cdr3_aa: CASSQDRSYGYTF; cdr3_nt: TGTGCCAGCAGTCAAGACAGGTCTTATGGCTACACCTTC
v_call: TRBV9; clone_size: NA; j_call: TRBJ2-5; d_call: TRBD1; cdr3_aa: CASSGRFGTVKETQYF; cdr3_nt: TGTGCCAGCAGCGGACGATTTGGGACAGTCAAGGAGACCCAGTACTTC
v_call: TRBV6-6; clone_size: NA; j_call: TRBJ2-5; d_call: NA; cdr3_aa: CASRDNRETQYF; cdr3_nt: TGTGCCAGCAGAGATAACAGGGAGACCCAGTACTTC
v_call: TRBV29-1; clone_size: once; j_call: TRBJ2-1; d_call: TRBD2; cdr3_aa: CSVDRREDVNEQFF; cdr3_nt: TGCAGCGTTGATAGGCGGGAGGATGTGAATGAGCAGTTCTTC
v_call: TRBV4-3; clone_size: NA; j_call: TRBJ2-3; d_call: TRBD2; cdr3_aa: CASSQERGGSDTQYF; cdr3_nt: TGCGCCAGCAGCCAAGAGCGGGGGGGTTCGGATACGCAGTATTTT
v_call: TRBV29-1; clone_size: few; j_call: TRBJ1-2; d_call: TRBD1; cdr3_aa: CSVGDRVYGYTF; cdr3_nt: TGCAGCGTAGGGGACAGAGTCTATGGCTACACCTTC
v_call: TRBV4-1; clone_size: NA; j_call: TRBJ2-4; d_call: NA; cdr3_aa: CASSQEWAPGGNIQYF; cdr3_nt: TGCGCCAGCAGCCAAGAATGGGCCCCCGGGGGAAACATTCAGTACTTC
v_call: TRBV28; clone_size: NA; j_call: TRBJ2-7; d_call: TRBD1; cdr3_aa: CASSTPGGSWDEQYF; cdr3_nt: TGTGCCAGCAGTACGCCAGGGGGCTCCTGGGACGAGCAGTACTTC
v_call: TRBV27; clone_size: NA; j_call: TRBJ1-2; d_call: TRBD1; cdr3_aa: CASSQGDGYTF; cdr3_nt: TGTGCCAGCAGTCAGGGGGACGGCTACACCTTC
v_call: TRBV30; clone_size: NA; j_call: TRBJ2-1; d_call: TRBD2; cdr3_aa: CAWSVLAGGYNEQFF; cdr3_nt: TGTGCCTGGAGTGTGCTAGCGGGAGGCTACAATGAGCAGTTCTTC
v_call: TRBV7-8; clone_size: once; j_call: TRBJ1-5; d_call: TRBD1; cdr3_aa: CASSPRTGGRSQPQHF; cdr3_nt: TGTGCCAGCAGCCCCCGGACAGGGGGCCGCAGTCAGCCCCAGCATTTT
v_call: TRBV2; clone_size: NA; j_call: TRBJ1-2; d_call: TRBD1; cdr3_aa: CASSGQGGTYGYTF; cdr3_nt: TGTGCCAGCAGCGGACAGGGAGGGACCTATGGCTACACCTTC
v_call: TRBV6-5; clone_size: NA; j_call: TRBJ2-7; d_call: NA; cdr3_aa: CASTRSALTYEQYF; cdr3_nt: TGTGCCAGCACCAGGTCGGCCCTAACCTACGAGCAGTACTTC
v_call: TRBV9; clone_size: few; j_call: TRBJ2-7; d_call: TRBD2; cdr3_aa: CASSASGTSGPYEQYF; cdr3_nt: TGTGCCAGCAGCGCCTCCGGGACTAGCGGCCCCTACGAGCAGTACTTC
v_call: TRBV7-3; clone_size: NA; j_call: TRBJ1-2; d_call: NA; cdr3_aa: CASSESGGLEDGYTF; cdr3_nt: TGTGCCAGCAGCGAAAGCGGGGGGCTAGAGGATGGCTACACCTTC
v_call: TRBV5-4; clone_size: NA; j_call: TRBJ2-7; d_call: TRBD2; cdr3_aa: CASSLGTSGAYEQYF; cdr3_nt: TGTGCCAGCAGCCTCGGGACTAGCGGGGCCTACGAGCAGTACTTC
v_call: TRBV27; clone_size: NA; j_call: TRBJ1-1; d_call: NA; cdr3_aa: CASSFGGIGSTEAFF; cdr3_nt: TGTGCCAGCAGTTTTGGGGGAATCGGGAGCACTGAAGCTTTCTTT
v_call: TRBV11-2; clone_size: NA; j_call: TRBJ2-2; d_call: NA; cdr3_aa: CASSLYLALNTGELFF; cdr3_nt: TGTGCCAGCAGCTTATATCTCGCTCTAAACACCGGGGAGCTGTTTTTT
v_call: TRBV9; clone_size: NA; j_call: TRBJ1-3; d_call: NA; cdr3_aa: CASSVDYSGNTIYF; cdr3_nt: TGTGCCAGCAGCGTAGATTACTCTGGAAACACCATATATTTT
v_call: TRBV7-6; clone_size: NA; j_call: TRBJ2-1; d_call: NA; cdr3_aa: CASSFTGTLNEQFF; cdr3_nt: TGTGCCAGCAGCTTTACGGGGACTTTGAATGAGCAGTTCTTC
v_call: TRBV7-2; clone_size: NA; j_call: TRBJ1-1; d_call: NA; cdr3_aa: CASSLERGGAFF; cdr3_nt: TGTGCCAGCAGCTTAGAACGCGGGGGGGCTTTCTTT